Listed below are T cell receptor beta chains from one sample, sequenced in a study of OX40 agonist ivuxolimab in advanced cancers. Sequenced by immunoSEQ multiplex PCR; TCRdb stores in-frame clones only, minus some. The sample lists roughly 60,000 clones, 80% to 95% occurring once. The sample in question was CD4+ or CD8+ T cells sorted from blood, obtained in a trial of the OX40 agonist ivuxolimab. These TCRs come from an adult with an advanced solid tumor such as melanoma, head and neck, liver or kidney cancer. CDR3s include the opening cysteine and the closing phenylalanine or tryptophan. Fields, in order: D gene, J gene, V gene, clone size, CDR3 protein, CDR3 DNA. D genes are given only for firm matches. The size of a clone is reported for some rows only, either as once, few or many, or as a class for expanded clones.

D: TRBD2; J: TRBJ2-7; V: TRBV6-1; size: .; CDR3: CASSNSGSRYEQYF; DNA: TGTGCCAGCAGTAATAGCGGGAGTAGGTACGAGCAGTACTTC
D: .; J: TRBJ2-3; V: TRBV4-3; size: .; CDR3: CASSRDRASSGFGDTQYF; DNA: TGCGCCAGCAGTAGGGACAGGGCCTCTAGCGGGTTTGGAGATACGCAGTATTTT
D: .; J: TRBJ2-3; V: TRBV7-2; size: .; CDR3: CASSLTGLQGDTQYF; DNA: TGTGCCAGCAGCTTAACCGGACTGCAGGGGGATACGCAGTATTTT
D: TRBD1; J: TRBJ2-1; V: TRBV7-9; size: .; CDR3: CASSPGTGPYNEQFF; DNA: TGTGCCAGCAGCCCCGGGACAGGGCCCTACAATGAGCAGTTCTTC
D: TRBD2; J: TRBJ2-1; V: TRBV5-1; size: .; CDR3: CASSLVSSGQRGNEQFF; DNA: TGCGCCAGCAGCTTGGTGTCTAGCGGGCAAAGGGGGAATGAGCAGTTCTTC
D: .; J: TRBJ2-1; V: TRBV7-2; size: .; CDR3: CASSLGRGSYNEQFF; DNA: TGTGCCAGCAGCTTAGGCAGGGGCTCCTACAATGAGCAGTTCTTC
D: .; J: TRBJ1-2; V: TRBV6-5; size: .; CDR3: CASSYLGEGGYTF; DNA: TGTGCCAGCAGTTACCTAGGGGAGGGTGGCTACACCTTC
D: TRBD1; J: TRBJ2-7; V: TRBV5-6; size: .; CDR3: CASSRDRGTSYEQYF; DNA: TGTGCCAGCAGCCGGGACAGGGGGACCTCCTACGAGCAGTACTTC
D: .; J: TRBJ2-2; V: TRBV10-1; size: .; CDR3: CASSKNTGELFF; DNA: TGCGCCAGCAGCAAGAACACCGGGGAGCTGTTTTTT
D: .; J: TRBJ1-5; V: TRBV30; size: .; CDR3: CAWSPGPVQPQHF; DNA: TGTGCCTGGAGTCCAGGGCCGGTTCAGCCCCAGCATTTT
D: .; J: TRBJ1-1; V: TRBV21-1; size: .; CDR3: CASSRIGLNRGRRNTEAFF; DNA: TGTGCCAGCAGCAGGATTGGCCTAAACAGGGGGCGCAGGAACACTGAAGCTTTCTTT
D: .; J: TRBJ1-2; V: TRBV5-1; size: .; CDR3: CASSLAGNYGYTF; DNA: TGCGCCAGCAGCTTGGCCGGGAACTATGGCTACACCTTC
D: TRBD1; J: TRBJ2-1; V: TRBV7-9; size: .; CDR3: CASSTGQVGNEQFF; DNA: TGTGCCAGCAGCACTGGACAGGTCGGCAATGAGCAGTTCTTC
D: .; J: TRBJ1-1; V: TRBV19; size: once; CDR3: CASLSRANTEAFF; DNA: TGTGCCAGCCTGAGTCGGGCGAACACTGAAGCTTTCTTT
D: .; J: TRBJ1-4; V: TRBV14; size: .; CDR3: CASSQGRGEKLFF; DNA: TGTGCCAGCAGCCAAGGGAGGGGTGAAAAACTGTTTTTT
D: .; J: TRBJ2-7; V: TRBV11-3; size: .; CDR3: CASSFPRGATYEQYF; DNA: TGTGCCAGCAGCTTCCCCAGGGGAGCTACCTACGAGCAGTACTTC
D: .; J: TRBJ2-1; V: TRBV5-4; size: .; CDR3: CASSGDAGDYNEQFF; DNA: TGTGCCAGCAGCGGCGATGCCGGGGATTACAATGAGCAGTTCTTC